A single T cell receptor (beta chain) is shown here with its context. This entry belongs to a study of blood T cell repertoires in COVID-19. Background on the study: Both acute and convalescent COVID-19 samples were obtained from the United States, Italy and Spain. The cDNA or gDNA used as material had been derived from T cells, B-cell-depleted T cells, or PBMCs.

Looked up from germline, CDR1 is MNHEY and CDR2 is SVGAGI. Trimming took 2 bases from V and 4 from J; bases not matched to a gene: 1. The CDR3 is 14 residues long. Original handling: The authors estimated nucleated cell counts from reference gene primer amplification. Sequencing was performed with immunoSEQ multiplex PCR; in TCRdb, only in-frame clones are kept and a portion is missing. The D gene and trimming were derived from the DNA, and the V and J assignments and clone size from that table. The sample holds over 20,000 clones, 85% to 95% seen once. The V gene is TRBV6-5, the J gene TRBJ2-7; 11 bases align to TRBD2. The sequencing input was peripheral blood. The receptor's source is a human donor in a cohort sampled during active COVID-19. The DNA of the CDR3 is TGTGCCAGCAGTTACACTAGCGGGAGTTACGAGCAGTACTTC. Protein: CASSYTSGSYEQYF.